One sample yielded the 2 T cell receptor beta chains listed below, sequenced in a study of shared clonotypes between healthy human individuals. The protocol was immunoSEQ multiplex PCR, while the TCRdb copy is restricted to in-frame clones and leaves out a portion. The sample has 2.3 million or so clones; 90% to 95% are singletons. Sample: naive CD4+ T cells from PBMCs. Subset described: CD45RA+ positively selected. Receptors were obtained from a young man in good health. Some clones in this sample may be carry-over from other donors' samples.

The chain combines TRBV6-5 with TRBJ1-2, with D perhaps matching TRBD1 (6 bases). V gave up 6 bases and J gave up 8 bases, with 16 bases separating them. This CDR3 has 13 residues. From germline, CDR1 is MNHEY and CDR2 SVGAGI. CDR3 amino acids: CASRIQTGRGYTF. The CDR3 DNA is TGTGCCAGCAGGATACAAACAGGGAGAGGCTACACCTTC.

The chain combines TRBV7-2 with TRBJ2-7; D is ambiguous. The CDR3 extends over 15 amino acids. The V end lost 0 bases, the J end lost 3 bases, and 12 bases lay between the germline ends. The V gene's germline CDR1 is SGHTA and CDR2 FQGNSA. In nucleotides, the CDR3 is TGTGCCAGCAGCTTAGCCCCCACTTATGACTACGAGCAGTACTTC. Translated: CASSLAPTYDYEQYF. The full variable domain, rest sourced from reference TRBV7-2 and TRBJ2-7, is GAGVSQSPSNKVTEKGKDVELRCDPISGHTALYWYRQSLGQGLEFLIYFQGNSAPDKSGLPSDRFSAERTGGSVSTLTIQRTQQEDSAVYLCASSLAPTYDYEQYFGPGTRLTVT.